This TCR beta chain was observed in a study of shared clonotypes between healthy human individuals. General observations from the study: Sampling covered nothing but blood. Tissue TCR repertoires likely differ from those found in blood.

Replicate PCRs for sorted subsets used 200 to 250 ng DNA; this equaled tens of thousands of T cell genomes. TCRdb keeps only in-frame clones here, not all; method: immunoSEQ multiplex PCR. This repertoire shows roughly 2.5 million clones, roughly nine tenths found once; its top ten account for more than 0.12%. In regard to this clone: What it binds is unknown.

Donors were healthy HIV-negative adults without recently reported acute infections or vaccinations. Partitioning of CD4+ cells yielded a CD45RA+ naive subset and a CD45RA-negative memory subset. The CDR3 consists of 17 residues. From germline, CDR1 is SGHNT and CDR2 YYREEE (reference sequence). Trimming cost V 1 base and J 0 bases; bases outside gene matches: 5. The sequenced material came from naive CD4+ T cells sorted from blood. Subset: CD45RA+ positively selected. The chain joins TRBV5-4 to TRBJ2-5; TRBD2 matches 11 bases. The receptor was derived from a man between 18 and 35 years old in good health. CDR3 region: CASSLKSSGRYQETQYF. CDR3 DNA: TGTGCCAGCAGCTTGAAGTCTAGCGGGAGGTACCAAGAGACCCAGTACTTC.